This TCR beta chain emerged from a study of cytomegalovirus exposure and HLA in healthy donors. CDR1 is MNHNS and CDR2 is SASEGT in the germline V gene. V shed 7 bases and J shed 3 bases, with 6 bases lying between them. The CDR3 consists of 11 residues. Profiled with immunoSEQ multiplex PCR; TCRdb holds only in-frame clones, not every one. The sample holds 140,000 to 150,000 clones; about 91% are singletons and the top ten take 4.5%. The TCR originated in a man younger than 30 in good health and CMV-seropositive. The sequenced material came from PBMCs. This chain links TRBV6-1 with TRBJ1-1; D call uncertain. CDR3 bases: TGTGCCAGCACTCCGTACACTGAAGCTTTCTTT. Translation: CASTPYTEAFF.